The 31 T cell receptor beta chains in this list originate from one sample, sequenced in a study of cytomegalovirus exposure and HLA in healthy donors. The PCR ran on 60 Vbeta and 13 Jbeta primers. Clones were read by immunoSEQ multiplex PCR, and TCRdb kept only the in-frame ones, dropping some. The sample shows roughly 180,000 clones, 80% to 85% of them seen only once. Sequencing was performed on PBMCs. All receptors come from a man aged 25-45 years in good health and CMV-seronegative.

The rearrangement links TRBV5-4 to TRBJ2-1; no definite D call. Germline values: CDR1 SGHNT, CDR2 YYREEE (reference sequence). The CDR3 extends over 11 amino acids. The V end lost 4 bases, the J end lost 10 bases, and 9 bases lay between the germline ends. The CDR3 region is CASSRTNEQFF. The CDR3 nucleotides read TGTGCCAGCAGCAGAACTAACGAGCAGTTCTTC. The full variable domain, rest sourced from reference TRBV5-4 and TRBJ2-1, is ETGVTQSPTHLIKTRGQQVTLRCSSQSGHNTVSWYQQALGQGPQFIFQYYREEENGRGNFPPRFSGLQFPNYSSELNVNALELDDSALYLCASSRTNEQFFGPGTRLTVL.

CDR3 nucleotide sequence: TGTGCCAGCAGCCCCTCGTTAGCGGTTCAAGAGACCCAGTACTTC. This sequence encodes CASSPSLAVQETQYF. The chain is built from TRBV7-9 and TRBJ2-5, with a possible D match to TRBD2 (6 bases). The CDR3 has 15 amino acids. V gave up 5 bases and J gave up 2 bases, with 15 bases separating them. Looked up from germline, CDR1 is SEHNR and CDR2 is FQNEAQ (reference sequence).

The chain combines TRBV19 with TRBJ2-1; the match to TRBD2 covers 8 bases. The CDR3 has 13 residues. V dropped 8 bases and J dropped 2; count of bases not matched to a gene: 2. Germline CDR1 LNHDA, CDR2 SQIVND (reference sequence). The CDR3 DNA sequence: TGTGCCAGTCGGGGGGGACCCTACAATGAGCAGTTCTTC. It specifies CASRGGPYNEQFF.

As DNA, the CDR3 is TGTGCCAGTAGTATCCGGGACAGGGGCAATCAGCCCCAGCATTTT. Protein product: CASSIRDRGNQPQHF. V is TRBV19 and J is TRBJ1-5, with 9 bases lining up with TRBD1. This CDR3 has 15 residues. With 3 bases clipped from V and 2 bases from J, the junction kept 2 bases outside the gene matches. Germline CDR1 is LNHDA and CDR2 is SQIVND (reference sequence). Supplemented by reference TRBV19 and TRBJ1-5, the full variable domain reads DGGITQSPKYLFRKEGQNVTLSCEQNLNHDAMYWYRQDPGQGLRLIYYSQIVNDFQKGDIAEGYSVSREKKESFPLTVTSAQKNPTAFYLCASSIRDRGNQPQHFGDGTRLSIL.

This chain links TRBV2 with TRBJ2-7; TRBD1 aligns across 9 bases. This CDR3 comprises 15 residues. Germline-derived CDR1 and CDR2 are SNHLY and FYNNEI. Losses at the gene ends were 4 bases for V and 2 bases for J; bases not matched to a gene: 6. DNA for the CDR3: TGTGCCAGCAGTGGAACGGGACAGGGACCCTACGAGCAGTACTTC. Translated: CASSGTGQGPYEQYF.

The chain employs TRBV15 and TRBJ2-2; TRBD1 is a possible D gene (6 bases). Trimming left V 3 bases short and J 7 bases short, with 15 bases between. Germline V gene data show CDR1 as LNHNV and CDR2 as YYDKDF (reference sequence). The CDR3 runs 15 residues. The CDR3 sequence: CATSRDRATGGELFF. Here the CDR3 DNA reads TGTGCCACCAGCAGGGACAGAGCGACCGGCGGGGAGCTGTTTTTT. Together with reference TRBV15 and TRBJ2-2, the CDR3 gives the full variable domain: DAMVIQNPRYQVTQFGKPVTLSCSQTLNHNVMYWYQQKSSQAPKLLFHYYDKDFNNEADTPDNFQSRRPNTSFCFLDIRSPGLGDTAMYLCATSRDRATGGELFFGEGSRLTVL.

This clone appeared a few times. The V and J genes are TRBV10-3 and TRBJ1-2, with TRBD1 as a possible D gene (5 bases). This CDR3 region has 14 residues. V was shortened by 6 bases and J by 0 bases, with 11 bases between the two germline ends. Germline CDR1 reads ENHRY; CDR2 reads SYGVKD. CDR3 sequence: CAIRQEPPNYGYTF. In DNA, the CDR3 is TGTGCCATCAGACAGGAACCCCCTAACTATGGCTACACCTTC.

J is TRBJ2-3 and V is TRBV6-4; 10 positions match TRBD2. Germline-derived CDR1 and CDR2 are MRHNA and SNTAGT. The CDR3 consists of 14 residues. V was clipped by 5 bases and J by 2 bases; unmatched bases: 1. DNA of the CDR3: TGTGCCAGCAGTAGCGGGAGGGACACAGATACGCAGTATTTT. Protein: CASSSGRDTDTQYF.

This clone was counted between two and nine times. This chain uses TRBV7-2 with TRBJ2-7; 8 nucleotides line up with TRBD2. With 4 bases clipped from V and 6 bases from J, the junction kept 11 bases outside the gene matches. CDR1 and CDR2 (germline): SGHTA, FQGNSA. The length of the CDR3 is 15 residues. The CDR3 nucleotides are TGTGCCAGCAGCTCCCCGGGGGGGCCAAGGGGCGAGCAGTACTTC. Translation gives CASSSPGGPRGEQYF.

The rearrangement links TRBV6-1 to TRBJ2-1; D uncertain. Trimming removed 5 bases at V and 6 bases at J, with 11 bases between. The CDR3 extends over 13 amino acids. CDR1 is MNHNS, CDR2 SASEGT, per germline. The DNA of the CDR3 is TGTGCCAGCAGTTTAGCATTTGTCAATGAGCAGTTCTTC. Residues: CASSLAFVNEQFF.

The CDR3 reads CASSTGGELEQYF. The CDR3 region has the DNA TGTGCCAGCAGTACAGGGGGGGAGTTAGAGCAGTACTTC. The rearrangement links TRBV2 to TRBJ2-7, with D possibly TRBD1 on 8 matching bases. The V end lost 5 bases, the J end lost 7 bases, and 15 bases lay between the germline ends. The germline V gene has CDR1 SNHLY and CDR2 FYNNEI. This CDR3 is built from 13 residues.

V is TRBV11-2 and J is TRBJ1-4; a possible D gene is TRBD1 (6 bases). CDR3 length: 14 residues. The V and J ends lost 0 bases and 7 bases respectively, with 9 bases between them. Germline assignment: CDR1 SGHAT and CDR2 FQNNGV. The CDR3 is CASSLERGGEKLFF. The CDR3, as DNA: TGTGCCAGCAGCTTAGAAAGGGGGGGTGAAAAACTGTTTTTT.

The genes are TRBV5-1 and TRBJ2-7; 13 bases fit TRBD2. With 0 bases clipped from V and 0 bases from J, the junction kept 9 bases outside the gene matches. CDR1 is SGHRS, CDR2 YFSETQ, per germline. The CDR3 sequence is 19 residues long. The CDR3 loop is CASSLEATSGRIISYEQYF. Written as DNA, the CDR3 is TGCGCCAGCAGCTTGGAGGCGACTAGCGGGAGGATAATCTCCTACGAGCAGTACTTC. Full variable domain (remainder filled in from reference TRBV5-1 and TRBJ2-7): KAGVTQTPRYLIKTRGQQVTLSCSPISGHRSVSWYQQTPGQGLQFLFEYFSETQRNKGNFPGRFSGRQFSNSRSEMNVSTLELGDSALYLCASSLEATSGRIISYEQYFGPGTRLTVT.

This chain uses TRBV27 with TRBJ2-7; D is possibly TRBD2 (6 bases). This CDR3 has 15 amino acids. The ends were cut back, 7 bases at V and 0 bases at J, with 16 bases in the middle. Germline loops: CDR1 MNHEY, CDR2 SMNVEV (reference sequence). CDR3: CASTEISGDSYEQYF. The CDR3 DNA follows: TGTGCCAGCACCGAGATTAGCGGAGACTCCTACGAGCAGTACTTC.

The rearrangement links TRBV2 to TRBJ2-5, with D possibly TRBD2 on 7 matching bases. The CDR3 length is 17 residues. Germline V gives CDR1 SNHLY, CDR2 FYNNEI. V lost 2 bases and J 2 bases, leaving 18 bases between the germline ends. DNA for the CDR3: TGTGCCAGCAGTGAAAGGGGGAGGGCGGGGGCGCAAGAGACCCAGTACTTC. It encodes CASSERGRAGAQETQYF.

V is TRBV27 and J is TRBJ1-1, with 9 bases aligning to TRBD1. This CDR3 region has 13 residues. Germline CDR1 reads MNHEY; CDR2 reads SMNVEV (reference sequence). The junction had 5 bases not matched to a gene; V was cut back by 4 bases and J by 8 bases. This CDR3 is CASSWDRVAEAFF. Written as DNA, the CDR3 is TGTGCCAGCAGTTGGGACAGGGTGGCCGAAGCTTTCTTT.

The V gene is TRBV10-3, the J gene TRBJ1-2; 8 bases are a match to TRBD1. With 6 bases clipped from V and 3 bases from J, the junction kept 3 bases outside the gene matches. Germline CDR1 is ENHRY and CDR2 is SYGVKD. The CDR3 spans 13 residues. The CDR3 DNA reads TGTGCCATCAGGACAGGGGAGGACTATGGCTACACCTTC. This sequence encodes CAIRTGEDYGYTF.

V gene TRBV29-1 combines with J gene TRBJ1-4, with 7 bases fitting TRBD1. Per the germline V gene, CDR1 is SQVTM and CDR2 is ANQGSEA. Trimming cost V 7 bases and J 4 bases; bases outside gene matches: 6. The CDR3 length is 13 residues. In nucleotides, the CDR3 is TGCAGCGCCTCGTCAGGGGGTAATGAAAAACTGTTTTTT. It specifies CSASSGGNEKLFF.

The CDR3 region has the DNA TGTGCCAGCAGTCGTATCGACAGGGGGCGAGGCTACACCTTC. This translates into CASSRIDRGRGYTF. The chain recombines TRBV27 with TRBJ1-2; TRBD1 agrees at 10 bases. CDR3 length: 14 residues. CDR1 MNHEY and CDR2 SMNVEV come from the germline V gene (reference sequence). The ends lost 5 bases at V and 8 bases at J; junction bases unmatched: 8.

The J gene is TRBJ1-3, the V gene TRBV27; no reliable D call. Trimming pared 8 bases from V and 0 bases from J, leaving 5 bases between. CDR1 is MNHEY, CDR2 SMNVEV, per germline (reference sequence). CDR3 size: 12 residues. DNA for the CDR3: TGTGCCAGCCATTCCTCTGGAAACACCATATATTTT. This codes for CASHSSGNTIYF.

This chain links TRBV6-1 with TRBJ1-1; 9 bases agree with TRBD1. CDR1 and CDR2 from the germline V gene are MNHNS and SASEGT. The CDR3 has 18 residues. V trimming: 4 bases; J trimming: 4 bases; junction bases outside the gene matches: 16. In DNA, the CDR3 is TGTGCCAGCAGTGCTCTCTCGGGACAGGGAATTGTGGGCACTGAAGCTTTCTTT. Amino acids: CASSALSGQGIVGTEAFF.

This chain joins TRBV7-7 and TRBJ2-7; TRBD2 matches 7 bases. This CDR3 comprises 12 residues. J was trimmed by 9 bases and V by 4 bases; bases with no gene match: 6. CDR1 and CDR2 from the germline V gene are SSHAT and FNYEAQ (reference sequence). The CDR3 is CASSSPGGRQYF. CDR3 bases: TGTGCCAGCAGCTCTCCGGGAGGCAGGCAGTACTTC.

Here the CDR3 DNA reads TGTGCCAGCTCACCATCCGGGACAGGGTCGTACGAGCAGTACTTC. It specifies CASSPSGTGSYEQYF. This chain uses TRBV18 with TRBJ2-7; 9 bases fit TRBD1. CDR3 length: 15 residues. The V and J ends lost 2 bases and 4 bases, in that order; junction bases with no gene match: 6. Per the germline V gene, CDR1 is KGHSH and CDR2 is LQKENI. Full variable domain (outside the CDR3, taken from reference TRBV18 and TRBJ2-7): NAGVMQNPRHLVRRRGQEARLRCSPMKGHSHVYWYRQLPEEGLKFMVYLQKENIIDESGMPKERFSAEFPKEGPSILRIQQVVRGDSAAYFCASSPSGTGSYEQYFGPGTRLTVT.

V and J are TRBV2 and TRBJ1-3, with D hard to call. The CDR3 totals 14 residues. The germline CDR1 and CDR2 sequences are SNHLY and FYNNEI. Trimming took off 3 bases at V and 4 bases at J, with 10 bases between the two ends. This CDR3 is CASSDRGRGNTIYF. DNA of the CDR3: TGTGCCAGCAGTGATCGGGGTAGGGGAAACACCATATATTTT. Full variable domain (rest looked up from reference TRBV2 and TRBJ1-3): EPEVTQTPSHQVTQMGQEVILRCVPISNHLYFYWYRQILGQKVEFLVSFYNNEISEKSEIFDDQFSVERPDGSNFTLKIRSTKLEDSAMYFCASSDRGRGNTIYFGEGSWLTVV.

The rearrangement links TRBV28 to TRBJ1-2; a possible D gene is TRBD1 (6 bases). V shed 5 bases and J shed 8 bases, with 21 bases lying between them. The CDR3 is made up of 15 amino acids. Germline V gene data show CDR1 as MDHEN and CDR2 as SYDVKM. The CDR3 loop reads CASSGRSRGVGGYTF. Here the CDR3 DNA reads TGTGCCAGCAGTGGAAGATCCAGGGGCGTGGGAGGCTACACCTTC.

On this clone itself: Additional DNA sequences in this sample encode the identical CDR3. The rearrangement joins TRBV5-1 to TRBJ2-7; 9 bases match TRBD1. The V gene end was trimmed by 4 bases and the J gene end by 4 bases; junction bases not matched to a gene: 3. The germline gives CDR1 SGHRS, CDR2 YFSETQ. This CDR3 spans 13 amino acids. The CDR3 loop is CASSRDREYEQYF. Written as DNA, the CDR3 is TGCGCCAGCAGCCGGGACAGGGAGTACGAGCAGTACTTC.

The rearrangement uses TRBV7-3 and TRBJ2-3, with TRBD2 identical over 12 bases. Germline V gene sequence: CDR1 SGHTA, CDR2 FQGTGA. The CDR3 has 18 amino acids. V was clipped by 5 bases and J by 2 bases; unmatched bases: 11. The CDR3 sequence is CASSLGLAGRGNTDTQYF. Here the CDR3 DNA reads TGTGCCAGCAGCCTTGGACTAGCGGGGAGGGGGAACACAGATACGCAGTATTTT.

This clone was observed once. J is TRBJ2-3 and V is TRBV28, with TRBD1 matching over 9 bases. J was trimmed by 5 bases and V by 5 bases; bases with no gene match: 5. Germline V gives CDR1 MDHEN, CDR2 SYDVKM. The CDR3 spans 14 residues. The DNA of the CDR3 is TGTGCCAGCAGTAGGGACAGGGTACAAGATACGCAGTATTTT. This encodes CASSRDRVQDTQYF.

The rearrangement joins TRBV27 to TRBJ1-5; D unclear. The CDR3 is made up of 12 amino acids. V shed 4 bases and J shed 4 bases, with 5 bases lying between them. Germline-derived CDR1 and CDR2 are MNHEY and SMNVEV (reference sequence). The CDR3 DNA reads as TGTGCCAGCAGTTCGGGGAATCAGCCCCAGCATTTT. This gives the protein CASSSGNQPQHF.

This clone has just a few counts. The chain is built from TRBV11-1 and TRBJ1-6; D might be TRBD1 (6 bases). Germline V lookup: CDR1 SGHAT, CDR2 FQDESV (reference sequence). The CDR3 extends over 14 amino acids. Deletions cut 0 bases from V and 8 bases from J, with 8 bases between. The CDR3: CASSLAAGDSPLHF. In DNA, the CDR3 is TGTGCCAGCAGCTTAGCGGCAGGGGATTCACCCCTCCACTTT.

The chain carries TRBV15 and TRBJ2-5, with D uncertain. Trimming stripped 5 bases from V and 0 bases from J, with 7 bases between. Germline lookup yields CDR1 LNHNV and CDR2 YYDKDF (reference sequence). The CDR3 is 13 residues long. This chain's CDR3 is CATSRAYQETQYF. The CDR3 nucleotides read TGTGCCACCAGCCGAGCGTACCAAGAGACCCAGTACTTC. Based on the CDR3 plus reference TRBV15 and TRBJ2-5, the full variable domain is DAMVIQNPRYQVTQFGKPVTLSCSQTLNHNVMYWYQQKSSQAPKLLFHYYDKDFNNEADTPDNFQSRRPNTSFCFLDIRSPGLGDTAMYLCATSRAYQETQYFGPGTRLLVL.